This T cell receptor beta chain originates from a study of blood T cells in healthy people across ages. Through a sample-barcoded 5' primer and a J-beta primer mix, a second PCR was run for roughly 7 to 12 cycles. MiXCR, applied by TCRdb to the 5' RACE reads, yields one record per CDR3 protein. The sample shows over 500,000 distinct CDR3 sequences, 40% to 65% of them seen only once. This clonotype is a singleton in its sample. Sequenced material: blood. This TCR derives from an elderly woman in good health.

CDR3 sequence: CSATGPHLNNEQFF. DNA of the CDR3: TGCAGTGCTACCGGGCCACACCTAAACAATGAGCAGTTCTTC. The chain uses TRBV20-1 and TRBJ2-1; D not certain. Germline V gives CDR1 DFQATT, CDR2 SNEGSKA (reference sequence). Trimming pared 4 bases from V and 5 bases from J, leaving 15 bases between. The CDR3 spans 14 residues.